This record concerns one T cell receptor beta chain sequence. This specimen belongs to a study of T cells expressing NK-cell markers. About the study: It was sorted CD3+CD56+NKG2C+, CD3+CD56+NKG2C- and CD3+CD56-NKG2C+ T cells that supplied the TCR beta repertoires.

The CDR3 is 12 amino acids. Germline V gives CDR1 MNHEY, CDR2 SVGEGT. UMIs were included in TCR beta cDNA generated by 5'RACE template switching. TCRdb reprocessed the 5' RACE reads and keeps a single row for each CDR3 protein, giving no DNA. This sample's table has roughly 110,000 distinct CDR3 sequences. The source is a woman between 18 and 69 years old in good health. The source material was blood T cells: a sorted CD56 or NKG2C T cell subset, CD4+ or CD8+ T cells, or bulk PBMC T cells (not recorded which). The chain carries TRBV6-2 or TRBV6-3 and TRBJ1-1. The CDR3 spells CASSYTATEAFF.